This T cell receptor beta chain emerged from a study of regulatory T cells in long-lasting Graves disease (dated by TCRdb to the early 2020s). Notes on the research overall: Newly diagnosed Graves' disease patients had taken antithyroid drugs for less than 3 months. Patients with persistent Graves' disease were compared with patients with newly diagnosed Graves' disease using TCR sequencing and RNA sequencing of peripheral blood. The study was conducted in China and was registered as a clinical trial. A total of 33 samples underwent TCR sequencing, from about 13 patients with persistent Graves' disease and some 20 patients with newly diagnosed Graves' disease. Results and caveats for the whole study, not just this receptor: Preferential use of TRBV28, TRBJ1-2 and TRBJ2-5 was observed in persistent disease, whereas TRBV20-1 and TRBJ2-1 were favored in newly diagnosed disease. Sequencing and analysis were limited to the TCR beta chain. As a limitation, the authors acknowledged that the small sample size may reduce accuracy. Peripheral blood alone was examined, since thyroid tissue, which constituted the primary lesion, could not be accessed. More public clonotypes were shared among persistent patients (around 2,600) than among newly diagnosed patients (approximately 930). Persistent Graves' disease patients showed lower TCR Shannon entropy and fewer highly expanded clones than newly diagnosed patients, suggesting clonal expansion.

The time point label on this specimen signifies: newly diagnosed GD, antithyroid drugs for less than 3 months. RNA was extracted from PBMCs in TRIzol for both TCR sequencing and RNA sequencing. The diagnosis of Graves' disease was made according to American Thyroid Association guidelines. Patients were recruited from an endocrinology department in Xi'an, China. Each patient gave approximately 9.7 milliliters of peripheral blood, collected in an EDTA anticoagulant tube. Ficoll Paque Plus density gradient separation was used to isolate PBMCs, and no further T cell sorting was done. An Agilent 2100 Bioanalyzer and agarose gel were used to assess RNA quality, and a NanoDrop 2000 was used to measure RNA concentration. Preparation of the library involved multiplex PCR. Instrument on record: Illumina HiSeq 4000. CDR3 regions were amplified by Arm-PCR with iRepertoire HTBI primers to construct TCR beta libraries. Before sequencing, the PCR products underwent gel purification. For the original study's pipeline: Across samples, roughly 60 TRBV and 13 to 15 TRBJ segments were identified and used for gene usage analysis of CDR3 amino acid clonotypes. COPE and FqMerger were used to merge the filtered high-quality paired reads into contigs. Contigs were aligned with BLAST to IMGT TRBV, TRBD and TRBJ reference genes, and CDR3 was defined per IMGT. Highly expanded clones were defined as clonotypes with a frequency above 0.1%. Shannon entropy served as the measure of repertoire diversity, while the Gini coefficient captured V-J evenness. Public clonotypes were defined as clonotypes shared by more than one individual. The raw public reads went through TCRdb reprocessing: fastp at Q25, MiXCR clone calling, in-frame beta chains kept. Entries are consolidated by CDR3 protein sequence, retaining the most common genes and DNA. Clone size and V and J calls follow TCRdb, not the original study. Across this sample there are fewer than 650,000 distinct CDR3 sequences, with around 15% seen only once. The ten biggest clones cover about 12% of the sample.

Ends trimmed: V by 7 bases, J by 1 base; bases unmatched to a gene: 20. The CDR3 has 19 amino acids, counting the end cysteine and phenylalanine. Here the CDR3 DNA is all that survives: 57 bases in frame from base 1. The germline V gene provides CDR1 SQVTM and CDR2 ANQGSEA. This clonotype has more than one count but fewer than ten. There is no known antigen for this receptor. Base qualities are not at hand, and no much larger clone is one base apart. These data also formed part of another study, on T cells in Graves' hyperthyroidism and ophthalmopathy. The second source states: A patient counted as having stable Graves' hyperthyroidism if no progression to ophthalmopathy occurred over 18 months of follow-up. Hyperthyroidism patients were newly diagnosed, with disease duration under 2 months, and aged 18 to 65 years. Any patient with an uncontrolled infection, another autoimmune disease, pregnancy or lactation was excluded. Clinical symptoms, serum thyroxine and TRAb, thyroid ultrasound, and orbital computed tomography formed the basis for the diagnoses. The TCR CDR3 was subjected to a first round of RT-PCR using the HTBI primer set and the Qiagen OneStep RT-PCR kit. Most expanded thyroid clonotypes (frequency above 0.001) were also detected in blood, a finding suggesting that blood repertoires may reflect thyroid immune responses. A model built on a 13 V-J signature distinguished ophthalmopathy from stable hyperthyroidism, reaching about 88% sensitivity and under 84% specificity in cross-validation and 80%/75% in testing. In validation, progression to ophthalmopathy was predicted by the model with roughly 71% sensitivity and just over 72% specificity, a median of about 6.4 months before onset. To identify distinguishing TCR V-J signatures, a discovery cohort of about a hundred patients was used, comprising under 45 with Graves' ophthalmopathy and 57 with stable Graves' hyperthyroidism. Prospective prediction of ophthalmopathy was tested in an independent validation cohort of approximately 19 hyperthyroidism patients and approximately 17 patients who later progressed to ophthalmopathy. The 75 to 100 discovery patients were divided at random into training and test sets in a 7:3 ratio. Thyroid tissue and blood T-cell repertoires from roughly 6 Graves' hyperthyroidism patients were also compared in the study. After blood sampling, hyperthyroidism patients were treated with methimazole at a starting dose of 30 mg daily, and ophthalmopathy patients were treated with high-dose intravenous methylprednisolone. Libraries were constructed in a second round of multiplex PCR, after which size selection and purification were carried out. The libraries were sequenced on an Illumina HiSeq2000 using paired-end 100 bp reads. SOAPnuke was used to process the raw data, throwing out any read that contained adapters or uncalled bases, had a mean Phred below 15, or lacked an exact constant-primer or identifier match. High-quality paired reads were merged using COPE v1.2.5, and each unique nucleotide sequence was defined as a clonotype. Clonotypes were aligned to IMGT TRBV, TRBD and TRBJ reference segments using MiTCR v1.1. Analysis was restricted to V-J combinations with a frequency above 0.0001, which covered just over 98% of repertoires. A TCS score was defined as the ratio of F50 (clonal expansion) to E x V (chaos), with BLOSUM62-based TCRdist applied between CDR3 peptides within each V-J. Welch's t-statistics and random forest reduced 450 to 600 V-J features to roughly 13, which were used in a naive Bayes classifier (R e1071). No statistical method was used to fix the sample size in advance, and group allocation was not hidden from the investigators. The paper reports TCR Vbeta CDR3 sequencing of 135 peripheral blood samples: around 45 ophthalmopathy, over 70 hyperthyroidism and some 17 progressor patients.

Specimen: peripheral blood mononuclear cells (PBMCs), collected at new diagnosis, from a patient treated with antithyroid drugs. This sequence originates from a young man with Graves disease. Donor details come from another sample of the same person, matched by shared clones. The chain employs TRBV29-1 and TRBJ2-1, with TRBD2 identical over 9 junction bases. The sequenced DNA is TGCAGCGCCCTCTCCCGGGGGTGGCGGGAGGGCCGGTCCTACAATGAGCAGTTCTTC. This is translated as CSALSRGWREGRSYNEQFF.